The 28 T cell receptor beta chains in this list originate from one sample, sequenced in a study of blood T cells in healthy people across ages. PCR was performed a second time for roughly 7 to 11 cycles using a sample-barcoded 5' primer and a J-beta primer mix. Via MiXCR, TCRdb re-called the 5' RACE reads, giving one row per CDR3 protein. In the table there are about 1,600,000 distinct CDR3 sequences, roughly 40% of which are singletons. Sequencing used blood. The source is a woman younger than 30 in good health.

This rearrangement joins TRBV6-5 to TRBJ1-4; tentative D call: TRBD1 (6 bases). V was shortened by 2 bases and J by 3 bases, with 10 bases between the two germline ends. The germline V gene has CDR1 MNHEY and CDR2 SVGAGI. The CDR3 runs 15 residues. This chain's CDR3 is CASSYGGQPNEKLFF. In DNA form, the CDR3 reads TGTGCCAGCAGTTACGGGGGGCAGCCTAATGAAAAACTGTTTTTT.

The V and J genes are TRBV30 and TRBJ2-7; the D is unclear. The CDR3 extends over 13 amino acids. Trimming removed 0 bases at V and 1 base at J, with 7 bases between. Germline V gene lookup returns CDR1 GTSNPN and CDR2 SVGIG (reference sequence). The CDR3 sequence is CAWSVGMSYEQYF. The CDR3 DNA reads TGTGCCTGGAGTGTGGGGATGTCCTACGAGCAGTACTTC.

The chain carries TRBV20-1 and TRBJ2-5; TRBD1 is a possible D gene (6 bases). V lost 1 base, J lost 0 bases, and 15 bases lay in between. This CDR3 is 16 amino acids long. Germline-derived CDR1 and CDR2 are DFQATT and SNEGSKA (reference sequence). The CDR3 loop is CSARAFQRGYQETQYF. CDR3 coding DNA: TGCAGTGCTAGAGCCTTTCAGAGGGGGTACCAAGAGACCCAGTACTTC.

This chain joins TRBV20-1 and TRBJ2-7; 7 bases are shared with TRBD2. Germline-derived CDR1 and CDR2 are DFQATT and SNEGSKA (reference sequence). The J segment lost 4 bases and the V segment lost 4 bases, leaving 10 bases of the junction unmatched. The CDR3 is made up of 14 amino acids. The CDR3 DNA is TGCAGTGCTATAAAGCGCGCGGGAGAGTACGAGCAGTACTTC. The encoded protein is CSAIKRAGEYEQYF.

V and J are TRBV24-1 and TRBJ2-3; TRBD1 is a possible D gene (6 bases). This CDR3 contains 16 residues. The ends were cut back, 3 bases at V and 6 bases at J, with 18 bases in the middle. The germline V gene encodes CDR1 KGHDR and CDR2 SFDVKD. The CDR3 nucleotides are TGTGCCACCAGTGATCAGGACAGCTATGGTCTTGATACGCAGTATTTT. Protein sequence: CATSDQDSYGLDTQYF.

With regard to this clonotype: The junction departs from germline at one end; a sequencing error may be responsible. CDR3: CASSLTGTALAKNIRYF. The CDR3 DNA follows: TGCGCCAGCAGCTTGACCGGGACGGCCCTAGCCAAAAACATTCGGTACTTC. The rearrangement links TRBV5-1 to TRBJ2-4, with D perhaps being TRBD1 or TRBD2 (5 bases each). The CDR3 contains 17 residues. CDR1 SGHRS and CDR2 YFSETQ come from the germline V gene.

This clonotype appeared a few times. The CDR3 region is CASSLPQMQYF. DNA for the CDR3: TGTGCCAGCAGCCTTCCCCAAATGCAGTACTTC. The chain is built from TRBV27 and TRBJ2-7; the D is unclear. Deletions cut 6 bases from V and 9 bases from J, with 12 bases between. This CDR3 is built from 11 residues. CDR1 and CDR2 (germline): MNHEY, SMNVEV (reference sequence).

In its sample, this clonotype was seen a few times. CDR3 sequence reads: CASSDPQGEVADTQYF. The DNA for the CDR3 is TGTGCCAGCAGCGACCCTCAGGGGGAAGTGGCAGATACGCAGTATTTT. This chain joins TRBV9 and TRBJ2-3, with 7 nucleotides matching TRBD1. Germline CDR1 and CDR2: SGDLS and YYNGEE. The CDR3 is 16 residues long. The J segment lost 4 bases and the V segment lost 3 bases, leaving 11 bases of the junction unmatched.

In the case of this clonotype: The germline gene is not matched at one end of the junction; a read error may be the cause. The chain uses TRBV7-2 and TRBJ2-7; 8 positions match TRBD2. The CDR3 spans 14 residues. Per the germline V gene, CDR1 is SGHTA and CDR2 is FQGNSA. The CDR3 protein is CASGLVAGGCEQYF. The CDR3 DNA sequence: TGTGCCAGCGGCTTAGTGGCGGGAGGATGCGAGCAGTACTTC.

The table lists this clonotype with many counts. The J gene is TRBJ2-7, the V gene TRBV10-3; no firm D call. CDR1 is ENHRY, CDR2 SYGVKD, per germline. CDR3 length equals 13 residues. Between the trimmed V and J ends, which lost 6 bases and 3 bases, there was a span of 12 bases. The DNA for the CDR3 is TGTGCCATCAGGGAGAGCTTAAGCTACGAGCAGTACTTC. This gives the protein CAIRESLSYEQYF.

The chain uses TRBV9 and TRBJ2-3, with 7 nucleotides matching TRBD2. This CDR3 is 16 amino acids long. The germline CDR1 and CDR2 sequences are SGDLS and YYNGEE. The V and J ends lost 4 bases and 2 bases, in that order; junction bases with no gene match: 10. CDR3 nucleotide sequence: TGTGCCAGCAGCCCCCGTGTGAGCGGGATCACAGATACGCAGTATTTT. This gives the protein CASSPRVSGITDTQYF. The whole variable domain, filled in from reference TRBV9 and TRBJ2-3, reads DSGVTQTPKHLITATGQRVTLRCSPRSGDLSVYWYQQSLDQGLQFLIQYYNGEERAKGNILERFSAQQFPDLHSELNLSSLELGDSALYFCASSPRVSGITDTQYFGPGTRLTVL.

This clonotype was observed a handful of times. This rearrangement joins TRBV3-1 to TRBJ1-2; 10 bases fit TRBD1. Unmatched junction bases numbered 8, after V lost 1 base and J lost 3 bases. The CDR3 is 17 residues long. The V gene's germline CDR1 is LGHDT and CDR2 YNNKEL (reference sequence). The CDR3 loop reads CASSQVGEGQGDYGYTF. The CDR3 DNA reads as TGTGCCAGCAGCCAAGTGGGTGAAGGACAGGGGGACTATGGCTACACCTTC.

The chain couples TRBV20-1 to TRBJ2-5; 7 positions match TRBD2. J was trimmed by 11 bases and V by 5 bases; bases with no gene match: 26. The germline CDR1 and CDR2 sequences are DFQATT and SNEGSKA (reference sequence). This CDR3 has 17 amino acids. CDR3 in DNA: TGCAGTGCTCGGTTGGTGGGGAGGGTCTCGGACAACAATGAGCAGTACTTC. Protein sequence: CSARLVGRVSDNNEQYF.

This chain links TRBV20-1 with TRBJ1-4; D possibly corresponds to TRBD1 (5 bases). Trimming shortened V by 5 bases and J by 6 bases, and 13 bases separated the two germline ends. CDR1 is DFQATT, CDR2 SNEGSKA, per germline (reference sequence). This CDR3 is 13 amino acids long. Written as DNA, the CDR3 is TGCAGTGCTCTTACAGGTCGGGATGAAAAACTGTTTTTT. Translation gives CSALTGRDEKLFF.

J is TRBJ1-1 and V is TRBV5-1, with D possibly being TRBD1 (6 bases). The CDR3 totals 14 residues. V lost 1 base, J lost 1 base, and 8 bases lay in between. Germline CDR1 is SGHRS and CDR2 is YFSETQ. The CDR3 bases are TGCGCCAGCAGCTTGACAGGGTGGAACACTGAAGCTTTCTTT. Translation: CASSLTGWNTEAFF.

The rearrangement joins TRBV20-1 to TRBJ1-4, with a possible D match to TRBD1 (5 bases). Between the trimmed V and J ends, which lost 0 bases and 8 bases, there was a span of 13 bases. The CDR3 has 14 amino acids. Germline V gives CDR1 DFQATT, CDR2 SNEGSKA (reference sequence). In DNA form, the CDR3 reads TGCAGTGCTAGAGATCCGGCAGGGTTGGAAAAACTGTTTTTT. Translation: CSARDPAGLEKLFF.

V is TRBV10-3 and J is TRBJ2-5; possible D gene TRBD2, 5 bases. The CDR3 contains 11 residues. V was shortened by 9 bases and J by 5 bases, with 10 bases between the two germline ends. CDR1 is ENHRY, CDR2 SYGVKD, per germline. The CDR3 here is CAIQRGETQYF. The CDR3 nucleotides are TGTGCCATTCAGCGCGGGGAGACCCAGTACTTC.

The V and J genes are TRBV3-1 and TRBJ1-1; D unresolved. CDR1 and CDR2 from the germline V gene are LGHDT and YNNKEL (reference sequence). The CDR3 is made up of 14 amino acids. V gave up 1 base and J gave up 4 bases, with 10 bases separating them. CDR3 in amino acids: CASSQGIQFTEAFF. In nucleotides, the CDR3 is TGTGCCAGCAGCCAAGGTATTCAGTTCACTGAAGCTTTCTTT.

This chain links TRBV6-5 with TRBJ2-4; D might be TRBD1 or TRBD2, each matching 5 bases. The germline gives CDR1 MNHEY, CDR2 SVGAGI. V lost 5 bases and J lost 13, with 24 bases in between. The length of the CDR3 is 15 residues. The CDR3 is CASSPPTGTAREQYF. The CDR3 DNA reads TGTGCCAGCAGTCCGCCGACCGGGACGGCCAGGGAGCAGTACTTC.

The chain links TRBV7-9 to TRBJ2-5; D possibly corresponds to TRBD2 (6 bases). Trimming removed 10 bases at V and 5 bases at J, with 23 bases between. The CDR3 consists of 15 residues. The germline gives CDR1 SEHNR, CDR2 FQNEAQ (reference sequence). CDR3 in DNA: TGTGCCACAGAGTTCGGGACTCAATCGGTGGAGACCCAGTACTTC. Protein: CATEFGTQSVETQYF.

The chain links TRBV5-1 to TRBJ2-7; 8 nucleotides line up with TRBD2. Germline V gene sequence: CDR1 SGHRS, CDR2 YFSETQ. The CDR3 sequence is 15 residues long. The junction had 5 bases not matched to a gene; V was cut back by 0 bases and J by 3 bases. In DNA, the CDR3 is TGCGCCAGCAGCTTGGTGGTTAGCGGGAACTACGAGCAGTACTTC. Its translation: CASSLVVSGNYEQYF.

The rearrangement links TRBV27 to TRBJ1-1, with D hard to call. Trimming pared 3 bases from V and 1 base from J, leaving 9 bases between. CDR3 length equals 14 residues. CDR1 is MNHEY, CDR2 SMNVEV, per germline (reference sequence). CDR3 nucleotides: TGTGCCAGCAGTTTCGGTCTCGGGAACACTGAAGCTTTCTTT. It codes for CASSFGLGNTEAFF.

The CDR3 nucleotides are TGTGCCAGCAGCGCCGACACAGGGCCAGGGCAGCCCCAGCATTTT. It codes for CASSADTGPGQPQHF. This chain connects TRBV7-2 to TRBJ1-5; D might be TRBD1 (6 bases). The length of the CDR3 is 15 residues. The ends were cut back, 5 bases at V and 7 bases at J, with 18 bases in the middle. The germline gives CDR1 SGHTA, CDR2 FQGNSA.

This sequence joins TRBV29-1 and TRBJ1-2; 8 nucleotides match TRBD1. CDR3 length: 11 residues. Germline V gene lookup returns CDR1 SQVTM and CDR2 ANQGSEA. V gave up 8 bases and J gave up 7 bases; unmatched junction bases: 6. CDR3 residues: CSISGGGGYTF. The DNA for the CDR3 is TGCAGCATCTCAGGGGGCGGTGGCTACACCTTC. Complete variable domain (other parts from reference TRBV29-1 and TRBJ1-2): SAVISQKPSRDICQRGTSLTIQCQVDSQVTMMFWYRQQPGQSLTLIATANQGSEATYESGFVIDKFPISRPNLTFSTLTVSNMSPEDSSIYLCSISGGGGYTFGSGTRLTVV.

This clonotype was seen repeatedly, ten times or more. The chain is built from TRBV6-2 or TRBV6-3 and TRBJ2-5; no reliable D call. This CDR3 has 13 amino acids. With 6 bases removed from V and 1 base from J, the gap between germline ends came to 9 bases. Germline V lookup: CDR1 MNHEY, CDR2 SVGEGT. The CDR3 loop reads CASSPRPQETQYF. As DNA, the CDR3 is TGTGCCAGCAGCCCCCGACCCCAAGAGACCCAGTACTTC.

This rearrangement joins TRBV20-1 to TRBJ2-7; TRBD1 aligns across 7 bases. The CDR3 length is 15 residues. Germline values: CDR1 DFQATT, CDR2 SNEGSKA (reference sequence). V was pared by 6 bases and J by 2 bases, with 13 bases of the junction left unmatched. The CDR3, as DNA: TGCAGTGCGACGCTTGGGACAGAATCGACCTACGAGCAGTACTTC. The encoded protein is CSATLGTESTYEQYF.

This chain uses TRBV7-2 with TRBJ2-1; tentatively, D is TRBD2 (7 bases). V was pared by 2 bases and J by 5 bases, with 16 bases between. This CDR3 comprises 16 residues. Germline CDR1 and CDR2: SGHTA and FQGNSA. The CDR3 spells CASSLLGGGYDNEQFF. The DNA of the CDR3 is TGTGCCAGCAGCTTATTAGGGGGGGGGTACGACAATGAGCAGTTCTTC.

The V gene is TRBV7-9, the J gene TRBJ1-6, with D possibly TRBD1 on 5 matching bases. The CDR3 sequence is 15 residues long. V lost 1 base and J lost 6, with 10 bases in between. CDR1 and CDR2 (germline): SEHNR, FQNEAQ (reference sequence). In nucleotides, the CDR3 is TGTGCCAGCAGCTTAGGTACCGGGACTAATTCACCCCTCCACTTT. It specifies CASSLGTGTNSPLHF.